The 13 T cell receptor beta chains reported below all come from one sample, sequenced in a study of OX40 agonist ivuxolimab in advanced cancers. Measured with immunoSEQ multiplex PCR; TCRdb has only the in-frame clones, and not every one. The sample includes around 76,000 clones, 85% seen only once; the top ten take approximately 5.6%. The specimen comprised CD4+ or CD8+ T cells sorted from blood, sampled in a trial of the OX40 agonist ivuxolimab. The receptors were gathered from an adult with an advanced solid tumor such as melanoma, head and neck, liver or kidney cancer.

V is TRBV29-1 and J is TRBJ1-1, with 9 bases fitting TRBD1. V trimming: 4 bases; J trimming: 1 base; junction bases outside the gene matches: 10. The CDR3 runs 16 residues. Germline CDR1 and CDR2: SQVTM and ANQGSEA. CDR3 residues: CSVAGGQGIPNTEAFF. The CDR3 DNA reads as TGCAGCGTTGCTGGGGGACAGGGAATACCGAACACTGAAGCTTTCTTT.

CDR3 in amino acids: CASSLQPTNEKLFF. Written as DNA, the CDR3 is TGTGCCAGTAGCTTACAGCCAACTAATGAAAAACTGTTTTTT. This chain links TRBV19 with TRBJ1-4; no reliable D call. The CDR3 runs to 14 residues. Deletions cut 6 bases from V and 0 bases from J, with 8 bases between. Germline CDR1 reads LNHDA; CDR2 reads SQIVND (reference sequence).

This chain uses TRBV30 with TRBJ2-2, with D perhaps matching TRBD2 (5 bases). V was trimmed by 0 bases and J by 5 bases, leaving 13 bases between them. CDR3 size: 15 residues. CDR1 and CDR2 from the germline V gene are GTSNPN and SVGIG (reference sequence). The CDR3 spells CAWSVLVQGTGELFF. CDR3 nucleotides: TGTGCCTGGAGTGTACTAGTTCAAGGTACCGGGGAGCTGTTTTTT.

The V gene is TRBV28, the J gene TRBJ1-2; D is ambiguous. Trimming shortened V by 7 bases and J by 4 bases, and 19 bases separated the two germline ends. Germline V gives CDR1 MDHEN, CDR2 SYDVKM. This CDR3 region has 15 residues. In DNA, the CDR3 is TGTGCCAGCACCCTTAGGGTTAGTGGGGTCTATGGCTACACCTTC. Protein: CASTLRVSGVYGYTF.

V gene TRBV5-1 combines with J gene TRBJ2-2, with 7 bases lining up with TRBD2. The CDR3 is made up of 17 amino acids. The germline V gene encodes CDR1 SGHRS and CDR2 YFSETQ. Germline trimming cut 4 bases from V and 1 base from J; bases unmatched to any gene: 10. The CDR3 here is CASSMRRGGGNTGELFF. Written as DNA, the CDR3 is TGCGCCAGCAGCATGAGACGCGGGGGAGGGAACACCGGGGAGCTGTTTTTT.

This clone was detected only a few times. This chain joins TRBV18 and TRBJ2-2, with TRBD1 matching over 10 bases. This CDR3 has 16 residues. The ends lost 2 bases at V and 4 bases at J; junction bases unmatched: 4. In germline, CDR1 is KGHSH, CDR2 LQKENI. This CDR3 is CASSPVGQGGTGELFF. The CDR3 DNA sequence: TGTGCCAGCTCACCAGTCGGACAGGGGGGCACCGGGGAGCTGTTTTTT.

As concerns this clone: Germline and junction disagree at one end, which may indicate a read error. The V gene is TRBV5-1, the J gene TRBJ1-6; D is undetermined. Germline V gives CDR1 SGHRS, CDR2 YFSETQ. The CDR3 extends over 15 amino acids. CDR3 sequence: CASSFTDGDNSSLHF. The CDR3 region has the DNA TGCGCCAGCAGCTTTACAGACGGGGATAATTCATCCCTCCACTTT.

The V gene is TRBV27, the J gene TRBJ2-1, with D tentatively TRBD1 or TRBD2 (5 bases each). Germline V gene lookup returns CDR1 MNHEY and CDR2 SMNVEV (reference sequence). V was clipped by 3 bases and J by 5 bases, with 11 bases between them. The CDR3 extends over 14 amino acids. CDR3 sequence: CASSFRDRNNEQFF. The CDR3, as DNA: TGTGCCAGCAGTTTCCGGGACCGCAACAATGAGCAGTTCTTC.

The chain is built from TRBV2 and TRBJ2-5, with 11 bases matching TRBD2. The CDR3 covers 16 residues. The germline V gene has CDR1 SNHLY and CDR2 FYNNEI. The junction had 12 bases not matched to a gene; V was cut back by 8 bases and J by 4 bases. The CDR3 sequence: CASRVSGGAVGETQYF. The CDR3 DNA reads TGTGCCAGCCGTGTTAGCGGGGGGGCAGTAGGAGAGACCCAGTACTTC.

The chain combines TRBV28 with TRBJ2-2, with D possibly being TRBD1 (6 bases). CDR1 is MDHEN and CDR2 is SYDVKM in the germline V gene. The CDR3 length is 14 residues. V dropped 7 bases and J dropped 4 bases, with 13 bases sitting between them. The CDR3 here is CASKTGTITGELFF. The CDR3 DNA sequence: TGTGCCAGCAAAACCGGGACAATCACCGGGGAGCTGTTTTTT.

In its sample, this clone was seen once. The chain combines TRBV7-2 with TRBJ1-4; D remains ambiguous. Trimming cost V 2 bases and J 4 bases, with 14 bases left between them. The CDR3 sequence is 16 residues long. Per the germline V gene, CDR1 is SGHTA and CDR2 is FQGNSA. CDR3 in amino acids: CASSLSTTLSNEKLFF. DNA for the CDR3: TGTGCCAGCAGCTTAAGCACGACTCTGAGTAATGAAAAACTGTTTTTT.

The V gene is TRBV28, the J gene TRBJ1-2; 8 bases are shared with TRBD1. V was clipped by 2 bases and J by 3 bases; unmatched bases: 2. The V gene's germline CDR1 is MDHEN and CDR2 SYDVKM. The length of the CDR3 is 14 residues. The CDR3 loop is CASSLGTGYYGYTF. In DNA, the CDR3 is TGTGCCAGCAGTTTAGGGACAGGATACTATGGCTACACCTTC.

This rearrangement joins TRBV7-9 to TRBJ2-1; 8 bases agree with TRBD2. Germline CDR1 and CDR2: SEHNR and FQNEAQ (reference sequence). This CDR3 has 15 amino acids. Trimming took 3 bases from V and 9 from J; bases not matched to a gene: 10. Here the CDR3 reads CASSLGSGMRGEQFF. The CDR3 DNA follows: TGTGCCAGCAGCTTGGGTAGCGGGATGAGGGGTGAGCAGTTCTTC. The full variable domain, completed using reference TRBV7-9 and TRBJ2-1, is DTGVSQNPRHKITKRGQNVTFRCDPISEHNRLYWYRQTLGQGPEFLTYFQNEAQLEKSRLLSDRFSAERPKGSFSTLEIQRTEQGDSAMYLCASSLGSGMRGEQFFGPGTRLTVL.